This T cell receptor (beta chain) was sequenced during a study of T cells in tuberculosis (dated by TCRdb to the late 2010s). With regard to the full study: The study combined CD1B tetramers and high-throughput TCR immunosequencing to characterize T cells specific for the mycobacterial lipid antigen glucose monomycolate (GMM). A South African clinical cohort compared IGRA-negative adolescents, IGRA-positive adolescents with latent tuberculosis and adults with active tuberculosis, about ten per group.

As to this clone: Its target antigen remains unknown. Base qualities are missing; no much larger clone stands one base away.

Summary of the overall study and its limitations: With the diverse GMM-specific repertoire as input, a classifier achieved around 90% accuracy (AUROC 0.7 to 0.95), whereas GEM motif frequencies as input gave approximately 70% accuracy. Compared with IGRA-negative controls, TCR-alpha repertoires from active tuberculosis had smaller mean NN-distances to GMM-specific TCRs, which suggests clonal expansion of these TCRs. Which clinical samples got chosen depended on the availability of cryopreserved specimens, and the active tuberculosis cases were adults, whereas the controls were adolescents. Shorter CDR3-alpha lengths in active tuberculosis patients partly drove the smaller NN-distances, and the TCR-beta difference was not statistically significant.

At study entry, adolescents were screened for latent tuberculosis infection by tuberculin skin test and QuantiFERON-TB GOLD In-Tube IGRA. Immunosequencing was performed on unsorted cryopreserved PBMC and covered some 100,000 T cells per clinical donor on average. Eleven high schools in the Worcester region of the Western Cape, South Africa, served as enrollment sites for adolescents aged 12 to 18 years. Ten or so adolescents infected with M. tuberculosis and approximately ten uninfected adolescents were chosen and matched for age and sex. For the adolescents, PBMC were isolated by density centrifugation from freshly drawn heparinized blood and then cryopreserved. The immunoSEQ multiplex PCR assay was used to generate TCR libraries, with TCR-beta and/or TCR-alpha/delta assays applied to each sample. The amplified TCR libraries were sequenced on the Illumina high-throughput platform. The authors' analysis ran thus. Clustering and dimensionality reduction relied on pairwise TCRdist distances among GMM-specific receptors from T cells that were either sorted ex vivo or expanded in vitro. Each clinical repertoire was assigned a mean NN-distance score, defined as the average TCRdist to the nearest 10% of tetramer-positive reference sequences. To compute GEM TCR motif frequency, the fraction of unique TCRs matching known GEM sequences by V/J usage and CDR3 length was calculated. Linear discriminant analysis with leave-one-out cross-validation, implemented in scikit-learn, was used to classify active tuberculosis. Held by TCRdb, this immuneACCESS table contains in-frame sequences only and omits some clones. Under half of the omission traces to an unresolved V gene where checked; the cause of the rest is unknown. V, J and clone size reflect that table, while D and trimming were determined from the DNA. The sample data list under 40,000 clones, and 94% of these were observed just once. Together, the top ten hold roughly 8% of the sample.

V is clipped by 1 base and J by 1 base, and the sequence between their germline boundaries is 10 bases long. For CDR1 and CDR2, the germline V gene lists MGHRA and YSYEKL. The CDR3, from cysteine to phenylalanine, totals 15 residues. Only the CDR3 portion is preserved as DNA: 45 bases, with reading frame beginning at the first base. Sequencing used PBMCs. The sequence links TRBV4-1 to TRBJ1-1, with the D gene too uncertain to name. The clonotype was recovered from a donor between 10 and 35 years old with latent tuberculosis or without tuberculosis infection. The nucleotides read TGCGCCAGCAGCCAAGCTCCGGGGTCGAACACTGAAGCTTTCTTT. Protein translation: CASSQAPGSNTEAFF.